Sequencing of this T cell receptor beta chain was carried out in a study of T cell responses to AZD1222 COVID-19 vaccine. Overall study results and limits: Regions 160-218 and 743-854 dominated among vaccine-associated CD4 TCRs spanning spike.

To note about this clone: The antigen remains unidentified.

TCRdb's copy holds only in-frame clones and misses some; the assay was immunoSEQ multiplex PCR. The profile covers tens of thousands of clones, with under 85% appearing a single time and around 52% taken by the ten largest. The CDR3 sequence is 15 residues long. The ends lost 7 bases at V and 2 bases at J; junction bases unmatched: 7. From germline, CDR1 is MNHNY and CDR2 SVGAGI (reference sequence). The sequencing used peripheral blood, collected on day 0 of AZD1222 vaccination. This rearrangement joins TRBV6-6 to TRBJ2-5; 10 nucleotides match TRBD2. This clonotype originated in an adult in good health. DNA for the CDR3: TGTGCCAGCAATCGAGCGGGGGGGCCTCAAGAGACCCAGTACTTC. Residues: CASNRAGGPQETQYF.